Shown below are 10 T cell receptor beta chains from a single sample sequenced in a study of cytomegalovirus exposure and HLA in healthy donors. Use of 60 Vbeta and 13 Jbeta primers characterized the PCR. The protocol was immunoSEQ multiplex PCR, while the TCRdb copy is restricted to in-frame clones and leaves out a portion. The table lists fewer than 250,000 clones, more than 75% of them singletons. The sequenced material came from PBMCs. The receptors stem from a man aged 30 to 45 in good health and CMV-seronegative.

This chain uses TRBV2 with TRBJ2-7; D unresolved. V gave up 6 bases and J gave up 7 bases, with 16 bases separating them. The CDR3 has 13 amino acids. Germline V gene lookup returns CDR1 SNHLY and CDR2 FYNNEI. The CDR3 DNA reads as TGTGCCAGCAGCCCAGGAATTCGTAAGGAGCAGTACTTC. Translating gives CASSPGIRKEQYF.

This clone was counted a single time. The V and J genes are TRBV7-6 and TRBJ1-4; D gene ambiguous. The CDR3 sequence is 15 residues long. Per germline, CDR1 SGHVS and CDR2 FNYEAQ. With 3 bases removed from V and 8 bases from J, the gap between germline ends came to 16 bases. In nucleotides, the CDR3 is TGTGCCAGCAGCTTTCGGCTGCCGGGAGGGGAAAAACTGTTTTTT. It encodes CASSFRLPGGEKLFF.

V is TRBV28 and J is TRBJ2-1; D gene unclear. There are 19 residues in the CDR3. Germline assignment: CDR1 MDHEN and CDR2 SYDVKM. Trimming took off 3 bases at V and 6 bases at J, with 27 bases between the two ends. The CDR3 nucleotides read TGTGCCAGCAGTTTGTCCTACCAGATGACAAGCCCCAGATCCAATGAGCAGTTCTTC. This encodes CASSLSYQMTSPRSNEQFF.

V and J are TRBV9 and TRBJ2-1; 7 bases are shared with TRBD2. Germline CDR1 and CDR2: SGDLS and YYNGEE. CDR3 size: 16 residues. Trimming took 4 bases from V and 7 from J; bases not matched to a gene: 14. The CDR3 DNA reads as TGTGCCAGCAGCTCCCGGTTCCCGGGAGGAGTGAATGAGCAGTTCTTC. The encoded protein is CASSSRFPGGVNEQFF.

V is TRBV5-1 and J is TRBJ1-1, with no clear D. The V end lost 0 bases, the J end lost 4 bases, and 19 bases lay between the germline ends. The CDR3 length is 17 residues. The germline gives CDR1 SGHRS, CDR2 YFSETQ. The CDR3 nucleotides read TGCGCCAGCAGCTTGGACCCGTATTCGGGTTTTGGCACTGAAGCTTTCTTT. Residues: CASSLDPYSGFGTEAFF.

The J gene is TRBJ1-4, the V gene TRBV6-5; D is ambiguous. Trimming left V 4 bases short and J 7 bases short, with 10 bases between. CDR1 and CDR2 (germline): MNHEY, SVGAGI. This CDR3 spans 13 amino acids. The CDR3 DNA is TGTGCCAGCAGTTCGGTCGTCCGTGAAAAACTGTTTTTT. It translates to CASSSVVREKLFF.

This sequence joins TRBV7-2 and TRBJ2-5; D might be TRBD1 (7 bases). CDR3 length: 14 amino acids. V lost 1 base and J 5 bases, leaving 11 bases between the germline ends. In germline, CDR1 is SGHTA, CDR2 FQGNSA. The CDR3 sequence is CASSLVRGEETQYF. CDR3 DNA: TGTGCCAGCAGCTTAGTCAGGGGGGAGGAGACCCAGTACTTC.

The chain couples TRBV2 to TRBJ2-1; TRBD1 matches at 8 bases. CDR3 length equals 16 residues. Germline loops: CDR1 SNHLY, CDR2 FYNNEI. With 1 base clipped from V and 5 bases from J, the junction kept 7 bases outside the gene matches. For the CDR3, the DNA is TGTGCCAGCAGTGAAGAATACCGGACAGGGAACAATGAGCAGTTCTTC. Its translation is CASSEEYRTGNNEQFF.

Here the CDR3 reads CASRRDRSATNEKLFF. In nucleotides, the CDR3 is TGTGCCAGCAGAAGGGACAGAAGTGCAACTAATGAAAAACTGTTTTTT. The chain couples TRBV6-4 to TRBJ1-4; 7 nucleotides agree with TRBD1. Trimming removed 6 bases from V and 0 bases from J; junction bases left unmatched: 7. In germline, CDR1 is MRHNA, CDR2 SNTAGT. The CDR3 consists of 16 residues.

The chain carries TRBV30 and TRBJ1-3; D is perhaps TRBD1 (6 bases). The germline V gene has CDR1 GTSNPN and CDR2 SVGIG (reference sequence). V lost 2 bases, J lost 0 bases, and 11 bases lay in between. CDR3 length: 15 amino acids. The CDR3 nucleotides read TGTGCCTGGAGTTCCGGACAGAGCTCTGGAAACACCATATATTTT. It yields the protein CAWSSGQSSGNTIYF.